The clone carrying this T cell receptor beta chain was picked up one time. What it recognizes is unknown. V gave up 3 bases and J gave up 3 bases, with 10 bases separating them. Germline CDR1 is SGHRS and CDR2 is YFSETQ. The CDR3 contains 14 residues. The data are from a study of cytomegalovirus exposure and HLA in healthy donors. Study-level findings and limits: Some highly shared sequence variants likely arose as a pipeline artifact.

The PCR used 60 Vbeta and 13 Jbeta primers. Assay used: immunoSEQ multiplex PCR; TCRdb lists only in-frame clones, some missing. This sample has approximately 210,000 clones, with less than 85% found just once. The TCR originated in a girl aged 10-17 years in good health and CMV-seropositive. The sequencing sample was made of PBMCs. The V call is TRBV5-1, the J call TRBJ1-5, with D perhaps TRBD1 (6 bases). CDR3 sequence reads: CASSSTGFNQPQHF. CDR3 in DNA: TGCGCCAGCAGCTCCACAGGGTTCAATCAGCCCCAGCATTTT.